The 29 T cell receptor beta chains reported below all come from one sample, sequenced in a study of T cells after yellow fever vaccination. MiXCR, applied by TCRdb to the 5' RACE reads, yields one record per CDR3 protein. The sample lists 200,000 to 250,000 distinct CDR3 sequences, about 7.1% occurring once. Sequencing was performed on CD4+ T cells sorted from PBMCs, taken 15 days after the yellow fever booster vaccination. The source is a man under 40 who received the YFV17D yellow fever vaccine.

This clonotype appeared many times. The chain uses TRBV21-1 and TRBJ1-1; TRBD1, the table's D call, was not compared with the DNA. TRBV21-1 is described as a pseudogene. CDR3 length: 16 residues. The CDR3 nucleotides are TGTGCCAGCAGCAACATGGGGGCGCATATGAACACTGAAGCTTTCTTT. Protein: CASSNMGAHMNTEAFF.

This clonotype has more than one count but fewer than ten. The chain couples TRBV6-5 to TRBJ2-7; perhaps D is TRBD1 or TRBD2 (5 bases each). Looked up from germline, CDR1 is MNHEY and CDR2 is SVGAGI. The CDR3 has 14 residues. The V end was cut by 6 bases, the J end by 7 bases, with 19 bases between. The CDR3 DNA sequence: TGTGCCAGCAGGGTCGGGGCCTCGGAAGGAGAGCAGTACTTC. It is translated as CASRVGASEGEQYF.

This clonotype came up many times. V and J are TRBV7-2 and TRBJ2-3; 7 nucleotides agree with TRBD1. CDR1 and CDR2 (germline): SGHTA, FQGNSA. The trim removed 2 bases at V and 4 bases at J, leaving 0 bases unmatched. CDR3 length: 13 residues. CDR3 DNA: TGTGCCAGCAGCTTACAGGGGGCAGATACGCAGTATTTT. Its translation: CASSLQGADTQYF.

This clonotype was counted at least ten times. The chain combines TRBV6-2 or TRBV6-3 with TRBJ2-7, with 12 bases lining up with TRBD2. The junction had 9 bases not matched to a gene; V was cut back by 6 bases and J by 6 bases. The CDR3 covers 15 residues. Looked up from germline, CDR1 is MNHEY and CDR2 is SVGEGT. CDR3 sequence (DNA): TGTGCCAGCAGCCTTAGACTAGCGGGAGAAGGCGAGCAGTACTTC. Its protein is CASSLRLAGEGEQYF.

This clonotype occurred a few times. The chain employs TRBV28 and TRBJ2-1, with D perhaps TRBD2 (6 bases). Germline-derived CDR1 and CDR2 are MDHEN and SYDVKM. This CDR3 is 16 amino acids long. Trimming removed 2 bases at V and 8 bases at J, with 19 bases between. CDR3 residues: CASSLPSGPKRDEQFF. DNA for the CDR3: TGTGCCAGCAGTTTACCATCGGGCCCCAAGCGGGATGAGCAGTTCTTC. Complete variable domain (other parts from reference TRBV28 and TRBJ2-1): DVKVTQSSRYLVKRTGEKVFLECVQDMDHENMFWYRQDPGLGLRLIYFSYDVKMKEKGDIPEGYSVSREKKERFSLILESASTNQTSMYLCASSLPSGPKRDEQFFGPGTRLTVL.

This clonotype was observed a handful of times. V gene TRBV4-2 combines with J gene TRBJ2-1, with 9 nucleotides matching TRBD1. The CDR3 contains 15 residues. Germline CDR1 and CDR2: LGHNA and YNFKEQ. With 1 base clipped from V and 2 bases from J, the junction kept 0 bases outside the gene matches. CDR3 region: CASSQGDRAYNEQFF. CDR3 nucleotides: TGTGCCAGCAGCCAAGGGGACAGGGCCTACAATGAGCAGTTCTTC.

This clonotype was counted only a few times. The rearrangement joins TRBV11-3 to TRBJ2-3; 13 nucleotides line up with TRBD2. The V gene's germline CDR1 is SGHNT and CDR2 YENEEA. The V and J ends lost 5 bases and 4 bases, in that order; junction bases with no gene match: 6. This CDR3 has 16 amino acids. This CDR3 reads CASSKLAGGPPDTQYF. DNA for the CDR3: TGTGCCAGCAGCAAACTAGCGGGAGGGCCCCCAGATACGCAGTATTTT.

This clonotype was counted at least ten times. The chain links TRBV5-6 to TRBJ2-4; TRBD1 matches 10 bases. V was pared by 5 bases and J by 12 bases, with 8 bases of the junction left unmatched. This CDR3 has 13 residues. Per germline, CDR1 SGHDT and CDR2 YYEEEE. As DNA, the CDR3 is TGTGCCAGCAGAGAAGGGACAGGGGTTAATCAGTACTTC. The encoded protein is CASREGTGVNQYF.

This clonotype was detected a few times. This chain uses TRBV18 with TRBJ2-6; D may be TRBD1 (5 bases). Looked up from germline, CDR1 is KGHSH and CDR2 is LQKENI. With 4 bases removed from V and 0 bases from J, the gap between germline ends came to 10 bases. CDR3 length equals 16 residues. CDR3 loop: CASSQTGSSGANVLTF. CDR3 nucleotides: TGTGCCAGCTCACAAACAGGAAGCTCTGGGGCCAACGTCCTGACTTTC. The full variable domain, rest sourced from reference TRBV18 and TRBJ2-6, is NAGVMQNPRHLVRRRGQEARLRCSPMKGHSHVYWYRQLPEEGLKFMVYLQKENIIDESGMPKERFSAEFPKEGPSILRIQQVVRGDSAAYFCASSQTGSSGANVLTFGAGSRLTVL.

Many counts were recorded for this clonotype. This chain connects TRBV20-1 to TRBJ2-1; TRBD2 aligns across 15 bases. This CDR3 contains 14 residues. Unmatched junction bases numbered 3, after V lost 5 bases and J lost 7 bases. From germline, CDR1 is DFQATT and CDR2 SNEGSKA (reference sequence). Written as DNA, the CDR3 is TGCAGTGCTTGGACTAGCGGGAGGGCGAATGAGCAGTTCTTC. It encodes CSAWTSGRANEQFF.

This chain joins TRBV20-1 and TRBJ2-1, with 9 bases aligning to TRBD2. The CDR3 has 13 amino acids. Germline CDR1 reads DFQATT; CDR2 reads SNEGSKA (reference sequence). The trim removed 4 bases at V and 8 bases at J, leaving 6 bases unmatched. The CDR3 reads CSAMASGDYEQFF. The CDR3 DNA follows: TGCAGTGCTATGGCTAGCGGGGACTATGAGCAGTTCTTC.

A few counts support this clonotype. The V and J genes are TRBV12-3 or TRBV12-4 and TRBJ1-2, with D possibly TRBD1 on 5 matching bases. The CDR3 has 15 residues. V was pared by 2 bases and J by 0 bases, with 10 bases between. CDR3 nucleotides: TGTGCCAGCAGTTTAAGCAGGGTCCCTAACTATGGCTACACCTTC. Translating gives CASSLSRVPNYGYTF.

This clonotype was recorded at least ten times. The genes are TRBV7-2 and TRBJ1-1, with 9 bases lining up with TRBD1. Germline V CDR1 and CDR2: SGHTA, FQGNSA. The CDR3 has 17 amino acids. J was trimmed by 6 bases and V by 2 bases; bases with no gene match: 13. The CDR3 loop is CASSLRTTRDRVPEAFF. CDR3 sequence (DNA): TGTGCCAGCAGCTTAAGAACGACACGGGACAGGGTCCCTGAAGCTTTCTTT.

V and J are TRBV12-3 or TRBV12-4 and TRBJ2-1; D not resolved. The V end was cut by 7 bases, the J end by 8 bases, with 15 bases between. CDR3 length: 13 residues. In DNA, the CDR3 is TGTGCCAGCAAACCTACTGGGTTTTATGAGCAGTTCTTC. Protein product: CASKPTGFYEQFF.

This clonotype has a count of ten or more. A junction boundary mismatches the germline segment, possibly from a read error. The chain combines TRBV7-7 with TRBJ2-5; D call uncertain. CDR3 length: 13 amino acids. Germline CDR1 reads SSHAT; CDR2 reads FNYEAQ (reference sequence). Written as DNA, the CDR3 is TGTGCTAGCAGCGCGGCCCCTCTGGACCCCCAGTACTTC. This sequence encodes CASSAAPLDPQYF. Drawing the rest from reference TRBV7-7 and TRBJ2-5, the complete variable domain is GAGVSQSPRYKVTKRGQDVTLRCDPISSHATLYWYQQALGQGPEFLTYFNYEAQPDKSGLPSDRFSAERPEGSISTLTIQRTEQRDSAMYRCASSAAPLDPQYFGPGTRLLVL.

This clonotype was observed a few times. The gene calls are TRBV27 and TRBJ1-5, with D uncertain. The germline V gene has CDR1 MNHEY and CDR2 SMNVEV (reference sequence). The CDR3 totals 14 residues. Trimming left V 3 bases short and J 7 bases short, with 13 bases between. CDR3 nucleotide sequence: TGTGCCAGCAGTTTCACATCCAAGCTACAGCCCCAGCATTTT. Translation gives CASSFTSKLQPQHF.

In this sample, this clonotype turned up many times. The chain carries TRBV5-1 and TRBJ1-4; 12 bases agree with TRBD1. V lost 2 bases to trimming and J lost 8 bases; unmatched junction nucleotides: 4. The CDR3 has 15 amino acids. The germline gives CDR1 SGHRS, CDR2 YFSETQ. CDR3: CASSFTGTGGEKLFF. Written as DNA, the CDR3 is TGCGCCAGCAGCTTTACCGGGACAGGGGGCGAAAAACTGTTTTTT.

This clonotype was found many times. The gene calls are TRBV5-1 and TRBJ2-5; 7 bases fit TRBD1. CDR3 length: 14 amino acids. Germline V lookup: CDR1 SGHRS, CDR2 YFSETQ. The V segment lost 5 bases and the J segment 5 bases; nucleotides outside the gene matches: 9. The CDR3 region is CASSPGTAEETQYF. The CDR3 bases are TGCGCCAGCAGTCCTGGGACAGCAGAGGAGACCCAGTACTTC.

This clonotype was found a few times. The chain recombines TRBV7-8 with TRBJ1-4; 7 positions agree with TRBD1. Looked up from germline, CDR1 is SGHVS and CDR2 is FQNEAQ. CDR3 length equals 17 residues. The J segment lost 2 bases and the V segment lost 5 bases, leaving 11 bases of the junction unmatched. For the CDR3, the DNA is TGTGCCAGCAGCGGCCGTCTTCCAGGGGGTACTAATGAAAAACTGTTTTTT. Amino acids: CASSGRLPGGTNEKLFF.

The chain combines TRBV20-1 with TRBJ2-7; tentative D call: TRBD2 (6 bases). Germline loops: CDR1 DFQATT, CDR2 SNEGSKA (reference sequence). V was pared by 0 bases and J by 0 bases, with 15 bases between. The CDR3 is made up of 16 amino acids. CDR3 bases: TGCAGTGCTAGAGATCTGGGGCGGGGTAGCTCCTACGAGCAGTACTTC. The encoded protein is CSARDLGRGSSYEQYF.

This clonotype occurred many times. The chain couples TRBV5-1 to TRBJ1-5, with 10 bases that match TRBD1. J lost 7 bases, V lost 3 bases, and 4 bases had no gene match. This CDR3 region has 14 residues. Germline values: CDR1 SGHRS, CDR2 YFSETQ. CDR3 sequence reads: CASSWGQGQQPQHF. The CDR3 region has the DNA TGCGCCAGCAGCTGGGGACAGGGGCAGCAGCCCCAGCATTTT.

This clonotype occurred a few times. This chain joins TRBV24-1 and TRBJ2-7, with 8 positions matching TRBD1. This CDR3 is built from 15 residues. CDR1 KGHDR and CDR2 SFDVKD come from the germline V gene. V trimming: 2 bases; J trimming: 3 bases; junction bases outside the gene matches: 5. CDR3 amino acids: CATSDSTGGHYEQYF. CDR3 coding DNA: TGTGCCACCAGTGATTCTACAGGGGGGCACTACGAGCAGTACTTC.

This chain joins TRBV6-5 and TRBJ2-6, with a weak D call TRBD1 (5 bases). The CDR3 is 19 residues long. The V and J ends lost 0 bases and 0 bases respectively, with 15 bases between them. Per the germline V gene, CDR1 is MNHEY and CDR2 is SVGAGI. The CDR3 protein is CASSYSYGRDSSGANVLTF. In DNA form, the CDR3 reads TGTGCCAGCAGTTACTCCTACGGCAGGGATAGCTCTGGGGCCAACGTCCTGACTTTC.

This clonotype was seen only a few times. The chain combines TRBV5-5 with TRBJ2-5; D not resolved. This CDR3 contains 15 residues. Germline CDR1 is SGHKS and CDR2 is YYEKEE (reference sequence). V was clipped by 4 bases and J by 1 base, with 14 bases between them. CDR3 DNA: TGTGCCAGCAGCCTAAACAGAATGCCCCAAGAGACCCAGTACTTC. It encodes CASSLNRMPQETQYF.

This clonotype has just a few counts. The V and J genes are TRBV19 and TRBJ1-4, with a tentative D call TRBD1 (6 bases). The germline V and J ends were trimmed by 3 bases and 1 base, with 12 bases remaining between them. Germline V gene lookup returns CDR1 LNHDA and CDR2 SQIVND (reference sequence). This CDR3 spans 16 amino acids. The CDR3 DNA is TGTGCCAGTAGTATCAAACAGGGAAGAACTAATGAAAAACTGTTTTTT. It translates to CASSIKQGRTNEKLFF.

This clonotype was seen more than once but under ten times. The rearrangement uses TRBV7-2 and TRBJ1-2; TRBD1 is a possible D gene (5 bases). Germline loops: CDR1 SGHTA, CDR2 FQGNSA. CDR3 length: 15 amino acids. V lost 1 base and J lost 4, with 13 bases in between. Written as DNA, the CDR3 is TGTGCCAGCAGCTTAGGCGGACAATTTCTCTATGGCTACACCTTC. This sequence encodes CASSLGGQFLYGYTF.

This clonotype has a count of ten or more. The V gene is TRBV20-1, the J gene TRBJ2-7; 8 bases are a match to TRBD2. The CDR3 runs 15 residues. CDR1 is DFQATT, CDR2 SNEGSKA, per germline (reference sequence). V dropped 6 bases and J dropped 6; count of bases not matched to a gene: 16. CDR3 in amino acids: CSAPHSRAGGTEQYF. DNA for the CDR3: TGCAGTGCCCCGCACTCGCGGGCGGGAGGAACCGAGCAGTACTTC.

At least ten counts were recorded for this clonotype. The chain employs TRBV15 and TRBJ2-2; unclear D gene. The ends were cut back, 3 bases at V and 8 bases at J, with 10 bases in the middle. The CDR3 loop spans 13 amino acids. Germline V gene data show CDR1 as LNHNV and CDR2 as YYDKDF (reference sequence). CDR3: CATSSRSTGELFF. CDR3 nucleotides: TGTGCCACCAGCAGCAGGTCCACTGGGGAGCTGTTTTTT.

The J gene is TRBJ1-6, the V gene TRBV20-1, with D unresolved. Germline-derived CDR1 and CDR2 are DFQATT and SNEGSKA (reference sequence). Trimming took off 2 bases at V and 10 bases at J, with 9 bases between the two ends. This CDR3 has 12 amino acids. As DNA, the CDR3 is TGCAGTGCTAGAACCGATGGGTCACCCCTCCACTTT. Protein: CSARTDGSPLHF.